This record concerns one T cell receptor (beta chain) sequence. The CDR3 is made up of 13 amino acids. V gave up 1 base and J gave up 8 bases, with 11 bases separating them. Germline V gene lookup returns CDR1 SGHDN and CDR2 FVKESK. This sample stems from a study of cytomegalovirus exposure and HLA in healthy donors. 60 Vbeta and 13 Jbeta primers were used in PCR. This table comes from immunoSEQ multiplex PCR, and its TCRdb copy is limited to in-frame clones, with some not included. Among fewer than 200,000 clones, approximately 81% were seen once, and the ten largest hold approximately 2.4%. V is TRBV14 and J is TRBJ2-5; a possible D gene is TRBD2 (5 bases). Sequencing was done on a sample of PBMCs. The receptor was derived from a female donor in good health and CMV-seronegative. The CDR3 DNA sequence: TGTGCCAGCAGCCAAGGCGGGCCGGTTACCCAGTACTTC. It translates to CASSQGGPVTQYF. Filled out from reference TRBV14 and TRBJ2-5, the complete variable domain reads EAGVTQFPSHSVIEKGQTVTLRCDPISGHDNLYWYRRVMGKEIKFLLHFVKESKQDESGMPNNRFLAERTGGTYSTLKVQPAELEDSGVYFCASSQGGPVTQYFGPGTRLLVL.